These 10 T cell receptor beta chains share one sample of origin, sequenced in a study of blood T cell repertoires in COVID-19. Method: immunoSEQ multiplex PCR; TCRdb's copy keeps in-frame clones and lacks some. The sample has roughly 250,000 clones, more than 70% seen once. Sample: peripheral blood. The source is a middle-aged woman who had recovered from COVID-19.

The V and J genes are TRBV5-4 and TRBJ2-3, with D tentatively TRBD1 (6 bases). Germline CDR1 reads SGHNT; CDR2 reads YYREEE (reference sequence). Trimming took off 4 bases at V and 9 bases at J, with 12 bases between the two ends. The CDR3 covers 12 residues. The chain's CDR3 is CASSLGQGTQYF. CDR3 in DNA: TGTGCCAGCAGCCTGGGGCAGGGGACGCAGTATTTT.

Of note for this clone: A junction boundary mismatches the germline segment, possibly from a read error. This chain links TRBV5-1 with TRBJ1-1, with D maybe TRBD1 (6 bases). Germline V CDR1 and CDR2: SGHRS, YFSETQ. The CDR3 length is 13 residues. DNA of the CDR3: TGCGCCAGCAGATTGGCTGGGACATCAGAAGCTTTCTTT. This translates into CASRLAGTSEAFF.

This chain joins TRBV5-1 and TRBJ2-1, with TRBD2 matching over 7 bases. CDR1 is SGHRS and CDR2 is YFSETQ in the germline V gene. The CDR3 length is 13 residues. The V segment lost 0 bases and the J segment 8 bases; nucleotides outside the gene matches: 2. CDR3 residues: CASSLGLADEQFF. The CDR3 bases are TGCGCCAGCAGCTTGGGGCTAGCGGATGAGCAGTTCTTC.

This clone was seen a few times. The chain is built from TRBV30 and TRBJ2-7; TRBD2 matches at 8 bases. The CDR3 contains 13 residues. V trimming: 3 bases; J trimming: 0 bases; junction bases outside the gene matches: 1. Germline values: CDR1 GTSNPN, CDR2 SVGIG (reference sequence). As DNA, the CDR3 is TGTGCCTGGAGGCGGGAGGCCTCCTACGAGCAGTACTTC. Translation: CAWRREASYEQYF.

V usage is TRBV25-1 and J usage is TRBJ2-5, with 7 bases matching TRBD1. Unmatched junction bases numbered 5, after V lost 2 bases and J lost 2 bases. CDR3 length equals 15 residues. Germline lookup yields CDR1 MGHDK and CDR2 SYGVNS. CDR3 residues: CASSELGTEQETQYF. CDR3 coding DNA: TGTGCCAGCAGTGAACTTGGGACAGAACAAGAGACCCAGTACTTC.

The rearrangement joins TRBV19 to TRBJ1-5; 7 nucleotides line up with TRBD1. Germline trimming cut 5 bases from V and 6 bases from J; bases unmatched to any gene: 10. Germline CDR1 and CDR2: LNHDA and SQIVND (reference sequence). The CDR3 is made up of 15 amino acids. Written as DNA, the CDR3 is TGTGCCAGTAGTTTTAGACAGGGCGGGCGTCAGCCCCAGCATTTT. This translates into CASSFRQGGRQPQHF.

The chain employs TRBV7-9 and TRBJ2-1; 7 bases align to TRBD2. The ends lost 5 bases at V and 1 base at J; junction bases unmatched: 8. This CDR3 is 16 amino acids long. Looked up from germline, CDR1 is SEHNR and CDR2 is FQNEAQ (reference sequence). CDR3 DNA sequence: TGTGCCAGCAGCAGCCCTAGCGGCCTGTCCTACAATGAGCAGTTCTTC. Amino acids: CASSSPSGLSYNEQFF. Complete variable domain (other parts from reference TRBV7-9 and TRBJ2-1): DTGVSQNPRHKITKRGQNVTFRCDPISEHNRLYWYRQTLGQGPEFLTYFQNEAQLEKSRLLSDRFSAERPKGSFSTLEIQRTEQGDSAMYLCASSSPSGLSYNEQFFGPGTRLTVL.

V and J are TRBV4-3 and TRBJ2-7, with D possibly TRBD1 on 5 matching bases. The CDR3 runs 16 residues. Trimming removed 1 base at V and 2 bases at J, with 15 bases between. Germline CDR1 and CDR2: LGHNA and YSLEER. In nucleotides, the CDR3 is TGCGCCAGCAGCCAAGTCTGGGCTGGGGCCCCCTACGAGCAGTACTTC. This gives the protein CASSQVWAGAPYEQYF.

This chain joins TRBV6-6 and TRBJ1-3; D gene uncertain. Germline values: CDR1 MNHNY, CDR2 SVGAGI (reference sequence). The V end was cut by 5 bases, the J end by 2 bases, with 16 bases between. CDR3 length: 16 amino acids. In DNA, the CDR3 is TGTGCCAGCAGTACCCCGCCAGGCCTCCCTGGAAACACCATATATTTT. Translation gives CASSTPPGLPGNTIYF.

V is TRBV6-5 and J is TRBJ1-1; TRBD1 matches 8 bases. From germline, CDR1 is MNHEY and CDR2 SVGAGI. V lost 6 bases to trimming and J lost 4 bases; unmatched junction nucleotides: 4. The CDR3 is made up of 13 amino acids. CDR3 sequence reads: CASRPTGGTEAFF. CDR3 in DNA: TGTGCCAGCAGACCCACAGGGGGCACTGAAGCTTTCTTT.